This TCR beta chain comes out of a study of PD-L1 blockade in urothelial cancer. Study as a whole: Patients with male sex and bladder-origin urothelial cancer accounted for about 85% of the roughly 30 enrolled.

Assay: immunoSEQ multiplex PCR; the TCRdb copy retains only in-frame clones and omits some. The sample includes 75,000 to 95,000 clones, around four fifths seen only once; the top ten take about 7.4%. The germline gives CDR1 LGHNA, CDR2 YNFKEQ. This CDR3 is built from 16 residues. J lost 2 bases, V lost 1 base, and 8 bases had no gene match. Time point: pretreatment peripheral blood. Patients' cancers were locally advanced or metastatic urothelial carcinomas. Every patient provided from 1 to 8 samples, collected pretreatment and on-treatment. The study, taken as a whole, reports: Durable-benefit patients showed greater tumor-associated blood clone expansion at 3 weeks.

Notes on this clone: The antigen remains unidentified.

The specimen comprised PBMCs, sampled around atezolizumab (anti-PD-L1) treatment. This rearrangement joins TRBV4-2 to TRBJ2-7, with 7 bases fitting TRBD2. This TCR derives from a man aged 35 to 55 with urothelial cancer. CDR3 sequence (DNA): TGTGCCAGCAGCCAAGGGTCCACGGGGGGAACCTACGAGCAGTACTTC. Residues: CASSQGSTGGTYEQYF.